This T cell receptor beta chain was documented in a study of T cells in Graves' hyperthyroidism and ophthalmopathy (dated by TCRdb to about 2019). About the study as a whole: Peripheral blood was sampled at the time of initial diagnosis, prior to any treatment. Following sampling, methimazole starting at 30 mg daily was given to hyperthyroidism patients, and high-dose intravenous methylprednisolone was given to ophthalmopathy patients. To identify TCR V-J signatures that set the groups apart, the researchers used a discovery cohort of 95 to 100 patients, made up of 43 with Graves' ophthalmopathy and about 59 with stable Graves' hyperthyroidism. The paper reports TCR Vbeta CDR3 sequencing of approximately 140 peripheral blood samples: around 45 ophthalmopathy, over 70 hyperthyroidism and approximately 17 progressor patients. Prospective prediction of ophthalmopathy was tested in an independent validation cohort of fewer than 20 hyperthyroidism patients and 15 to 17 patients who later progressed to ophthalmopathy. The approximately 100 discovery patients were divided at random into training and test sets in a 7:3 ratio. The study also compared thyroid tissue and blood T-cell repertoires from roughly 6 Graves' hyperthyroidism patients.

The full study reports these points: Most expanded thyroid clonotypes (frequency above 0.001) were also detected in blood, suggesting blood repertoires may reflect thyroid immune responses. In validation, progression to ophthalmopathy was predicted by the model with 70.59% sensitivity and roughly 76% specificity, a median of approximately 6.5 months before onset. In cross-validation, a model built on a 13 V-J signature told ophthalmopathy apart from stable hyperthyroidism with 87.88% sensitivity and approximately 81% specificity, and in testing the same model reached 80%/75%. No statistical method was used to fix the sample size in advance, and group allocation was not hidden from the investigators.

Moderately to severely active disease, a Clinical Activity Score of at least 3, a NOSPECS grade of at least 4, and a duration under 3 months were present in ophthalmopathy patients. Any patient with an uncontrolled infection, another autoimmune disease, pregnancy or lactation was excluded. Diagnoses were based on clinical symptoms, serum thyroxine and TRAb, thyroid ultrasound and orbital computed tomography. PBMCs were separated from 8 to 10 ml of fresh peripheral blood using Ficoll-Paque density gradient centrifugation. Total RNA was extracted using Trizol reagent, and RNA quality was assessed on an Agilent 2100 Bioanalyzer. V was cut back by 4 bases and J by 4 bases, leaving a gap of 16 bases between them. Taken from the germline V gene, the CDR1 and CDR2 loops are MNHEY and SVGAGI. From the cysteine up to the phenylalanine, the CDR3 has a length of 16 residues. The read is trimmed to its CDR3 DNA, 48 bases read in frame from base 1.

On this clonotype: It has no known antigen specificity. Base qualities were left out, and no much larger clone turns up one base away.

The TCR beta CDR3 regions were amplified from the RNA transcripts. For the first round of RT-PCR on the TCR CDR3, the HTBI primer set was used together with the Qiagen OneStep RT-PCR kit. Libraries were constructed in a second round of multiplex PCR, after which size selection and purification were carried out. The libraries were sequenced on an Illumina HiSeq2000 using paired-end 100 bp reads. The study's own analysis went as follows. SOAPnuke was used to process the raw data, removing reads that contained adapters or uncalled bases, had a mean Phred below 15, or lacked an exact match to the constant primer or identifier. High-quality paired reads were merged using COPE v1.2.5, and each unique nucleotide sequence was defined as a clonotype. MiTCR v1.1 was used to align clonotypes to the IMGT TRBV, TRBD and TRBJ reference segments. The analysis was restricted to V-J combinations with a frequency above 0.0001, which together covered 99.2% of the repertoires. A TCS score was defined as the ratio of F50 (clonal expansion) to E x V (chaos), with BLOSUM62-based TCRdist applied between CDR3 peptides within each V-J. Welch's t-statistics and random forest reduced several hundred V-J features to roughly 13, which were used in a naive Bayes classifier (R e1071). The Morisita-Horn index was used to measure how similar the thyroid and blood repertoires were. TCRdb trimmed public reads at Q25 via fastp, called clones via MiXCR and kept in-frame beta chains. Records with the same CDR3 protein are collapsed into one entry carrying the most frequent genes and DNA. None of the V and J calls come from the authors' own analysis; TCRdb made them. Counted in this sample were hundreds of thousands of distinct CDR3 sequences; approximately 15% of them appeared once. Clones ranked in the top ten supply around 4.5% of the sample.

The receptor was isolated from a woman aged 40 to 49 with Graves' ophthalmopathy. The sequenced sample was blood. This chain joins TRBV6-5 to TRBJ2-2, and the D gene may be TRBD2, 5 bases matching. The DNA reads as follows: TGTGCCAGCAGTTTACGACCCATCGGGATCACCGGGGAGCTGTTTTTT. This gives the protein CASSLRPIGITGELFF.